This paragraph reports one T cell receptor (beta chain). Its specificity is unknown. CDR3 length equals 13 residues. Germline values: CDR1 GTSNPN, CDR2 SVGIG (reference sequence). Trimming stripped 3 bases from V and 8 bases from J, with 13 bases between. Sequenced by immunoSEQ multiplex PCR; TCRdb stores in-frame clones only, minus some. Among about 140,000 clones listed, just over 85% were seen once. The record originates from a study of T cell responses to AZD1222 COVID-19 vaccine. Overall study results and limits: White British people made up most donors, females outnumbered males, and clonal diversity was possibly underestimated. Epitopes outside B.1.351 and B.1.1.7 mutated regions reportedly drew nearly half of spike TCRs. Repertoire collection took place solely once the T cell response had peaked.

This receptor was identified in an adult in good health. The sample in question was peripheral blood, obtained on day 0 of AZD1222 vaccination. The V gene is TRBV30, the J gene TRBJ1-4; weak D call: TRBD1 (6 bases). The CDR3 sequence: CAWSATGWEKLFF. The CDR3, as DNA: TGTGCCTGGAGCGCGACAGGTTGGGAAAAACTGTTTTTT.